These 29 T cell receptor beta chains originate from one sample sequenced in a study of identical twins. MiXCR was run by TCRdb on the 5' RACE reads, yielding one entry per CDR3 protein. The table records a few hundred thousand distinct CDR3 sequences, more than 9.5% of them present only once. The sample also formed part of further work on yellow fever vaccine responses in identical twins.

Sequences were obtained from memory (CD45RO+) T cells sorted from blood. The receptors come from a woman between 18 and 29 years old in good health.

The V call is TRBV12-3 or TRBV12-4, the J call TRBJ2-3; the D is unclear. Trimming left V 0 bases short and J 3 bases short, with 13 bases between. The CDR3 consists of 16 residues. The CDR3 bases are TGTGCCAGCAGTTTAGCGCGGACGGGTAAAACAGATACGCAGTATTTT. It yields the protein CASSLARTGKTDTQYF.

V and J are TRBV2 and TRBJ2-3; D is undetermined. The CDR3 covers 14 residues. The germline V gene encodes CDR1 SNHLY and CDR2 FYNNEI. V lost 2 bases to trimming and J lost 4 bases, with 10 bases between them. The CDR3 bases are TGTGCCAGCAGTGAACTGAGGAGCGCAGATACGCAGTATTTT. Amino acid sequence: CASSELRSADTQYF.

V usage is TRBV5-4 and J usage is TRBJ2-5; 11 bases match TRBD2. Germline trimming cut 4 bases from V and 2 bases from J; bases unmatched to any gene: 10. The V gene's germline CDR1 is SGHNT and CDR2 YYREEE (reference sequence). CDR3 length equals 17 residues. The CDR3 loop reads CASSINLSGGAQETQYF. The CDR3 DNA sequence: TGTGCCAGCAGCATAAACCTTAGCGGGGGGGCTCAAGAGACCCAGTACTTC. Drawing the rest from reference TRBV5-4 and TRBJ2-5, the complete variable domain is ETGVTQSPTHLIKTRGQQVTLRCSSQSGHNTVSWYQQALGQGPQFIFQYYREEENGRGNFPPRFSGLQFPNYSSELNVNALELDDSALYLCASSINLSGGAQETQYFGPGTRLLVL.

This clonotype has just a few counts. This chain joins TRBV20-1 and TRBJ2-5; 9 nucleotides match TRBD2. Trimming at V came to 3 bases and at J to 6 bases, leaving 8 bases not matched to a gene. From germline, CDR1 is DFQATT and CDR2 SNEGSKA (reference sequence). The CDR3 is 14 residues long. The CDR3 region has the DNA TGCAGTGCTAGCATAGCGGGAGTGGGGAAGACCCAGTACTTC. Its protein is CSASIAGVGKTQYF.

The CDR3: CASSLGLSDSPLHF. The CDR3 nucleotides are TGCGCCAGCAGCCTCGGACTGAGCGATTCACCCCTCCACTTT. This chain joins TRBV5-1 and TRBJ1-6, with no clear D. This CDR3 has 14 amino acids. From germline, CDR1 is SGHRS and CDR2 YFSETQ. Trimming cost V 4 bases and J 8 bases, with 13 bases left between them.

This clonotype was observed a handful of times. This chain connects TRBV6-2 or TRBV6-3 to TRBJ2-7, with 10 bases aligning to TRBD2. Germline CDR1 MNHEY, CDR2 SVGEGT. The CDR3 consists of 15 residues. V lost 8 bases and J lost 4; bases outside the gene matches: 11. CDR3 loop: CASGLAGGPGYEQYF. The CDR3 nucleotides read TGTGCCAGCGGATTAGCGGGAGGCCCTGGGTACGAGCAGTACTTC.

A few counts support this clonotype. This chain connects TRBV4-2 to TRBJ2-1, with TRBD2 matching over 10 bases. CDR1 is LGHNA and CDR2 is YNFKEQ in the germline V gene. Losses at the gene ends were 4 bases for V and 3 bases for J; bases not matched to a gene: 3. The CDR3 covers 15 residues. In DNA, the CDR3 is TGTGCCAGCAGCCCAGCGGGGGGGGACTACAATGAGCAGTTCTTC. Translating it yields CASSPAGGDYNEQFF.

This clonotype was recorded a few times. In nucleotides, the CDR3 is TGTGCCAGCAGCCAGACAGGGCCGGAGGAGGTCACCGGGGAGCTGTTTTTT. Amino acid sequence: CASSQTGPEEVTGELFF. The rearrangement joins TRBV4-2 to TRBJ2-2; 7 nucleotides align to TRBD1. The ends lost 3 bases at V and 4 bases at J; junction bases unmatched: 11. CDR3 length equals 17 residues. Germline V gene data show CDR1 as LGHNA and CDR2 as YNFKEQ.

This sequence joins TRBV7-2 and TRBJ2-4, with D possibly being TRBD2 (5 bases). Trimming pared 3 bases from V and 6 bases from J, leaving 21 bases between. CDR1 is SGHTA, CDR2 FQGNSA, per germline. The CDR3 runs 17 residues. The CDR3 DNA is TGTGCCAGCAGCTTCCACCCGGGATTACAAATAACAAACATTCAGTACTTC. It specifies CASSFHPGLQITNIQYF.

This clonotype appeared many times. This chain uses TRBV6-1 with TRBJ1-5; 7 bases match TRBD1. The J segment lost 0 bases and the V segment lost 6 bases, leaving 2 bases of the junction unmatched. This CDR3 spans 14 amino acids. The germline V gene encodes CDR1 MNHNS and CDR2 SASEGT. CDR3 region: CASRGGFSNQPQHF. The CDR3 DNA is TGTGCCAGCAGAGGGGGCTTTAGCAATCAGCCCCAGCATTTT.

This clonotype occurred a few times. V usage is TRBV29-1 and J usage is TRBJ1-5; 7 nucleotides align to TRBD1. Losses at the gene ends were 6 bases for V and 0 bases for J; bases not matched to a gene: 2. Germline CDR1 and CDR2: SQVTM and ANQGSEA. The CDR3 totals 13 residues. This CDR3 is CSVQGNSNQPQHF. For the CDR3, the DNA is TGCAGCGTACAGGGGAATAGCAATCAGCCCCAGCATTTT.

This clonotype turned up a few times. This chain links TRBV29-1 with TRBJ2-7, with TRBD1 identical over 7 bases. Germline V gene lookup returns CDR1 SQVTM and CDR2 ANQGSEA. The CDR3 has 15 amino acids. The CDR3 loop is CSIMDTGQNSYEQYF. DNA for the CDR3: TGCAGTATCATGGATACGGGACAGAACTCCTACGAGCAGTACTTC.

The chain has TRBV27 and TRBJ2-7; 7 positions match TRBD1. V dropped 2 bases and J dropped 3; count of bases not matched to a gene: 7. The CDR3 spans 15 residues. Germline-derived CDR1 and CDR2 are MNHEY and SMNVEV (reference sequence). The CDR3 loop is CASSLTSSGGYEQYF. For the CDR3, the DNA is TGTGCCAGCAGTTTAACCAGTTCAGGGGGCTACGAGCAGTACTTC.

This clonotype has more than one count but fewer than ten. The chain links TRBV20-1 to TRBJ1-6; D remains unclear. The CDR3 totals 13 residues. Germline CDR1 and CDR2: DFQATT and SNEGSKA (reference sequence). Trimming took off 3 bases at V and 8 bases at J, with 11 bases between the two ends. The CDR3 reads CSARTTADSPLHF. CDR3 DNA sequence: TGCAGTGCTAGGACAACGGCGGATTCACCCCTCCACTTT.

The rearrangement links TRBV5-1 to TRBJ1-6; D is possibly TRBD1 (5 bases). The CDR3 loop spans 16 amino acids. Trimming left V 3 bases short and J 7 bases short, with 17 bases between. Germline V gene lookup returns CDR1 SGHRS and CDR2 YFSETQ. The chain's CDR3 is CASSSQGMGSNSPLHF. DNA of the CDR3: TGCGCCAGCAGCTCTCAGGGTATGGGCTCGAATTCACCCCTCCACTTT.

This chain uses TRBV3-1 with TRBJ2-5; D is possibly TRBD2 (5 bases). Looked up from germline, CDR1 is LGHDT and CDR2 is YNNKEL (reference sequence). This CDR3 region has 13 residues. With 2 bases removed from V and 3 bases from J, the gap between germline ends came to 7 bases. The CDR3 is CASSQLAEETQYF. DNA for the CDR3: TGTGCCAGCAGCCAACTAGCAGAAGAGACCCAGTACTTC.

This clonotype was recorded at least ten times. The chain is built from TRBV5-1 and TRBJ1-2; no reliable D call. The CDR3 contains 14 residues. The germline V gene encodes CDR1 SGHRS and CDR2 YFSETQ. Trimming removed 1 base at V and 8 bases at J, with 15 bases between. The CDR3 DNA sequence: TGCGCCAGCAGCTTGCCCAAGATTGCCGGCGGCTACACCTTC. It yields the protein CASSLPKIAGGYTF.

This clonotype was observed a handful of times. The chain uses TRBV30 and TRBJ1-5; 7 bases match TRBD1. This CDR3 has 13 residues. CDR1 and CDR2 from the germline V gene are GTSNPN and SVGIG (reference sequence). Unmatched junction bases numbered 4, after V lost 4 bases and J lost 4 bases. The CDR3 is CAWTQGGNQPQHF. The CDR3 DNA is TGTGCCTGGACCCAGGGGGGGAATCAGCCCCAGCATTTT.

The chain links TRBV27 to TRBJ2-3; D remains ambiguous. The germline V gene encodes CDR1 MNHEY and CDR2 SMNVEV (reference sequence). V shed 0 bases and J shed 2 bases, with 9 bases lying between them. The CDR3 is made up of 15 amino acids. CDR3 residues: CASSLSSEHTDTQYF. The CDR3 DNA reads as TGTGCCAGCAGTTTATCGTCGGAACACACAGATACGCAGTATTTT.

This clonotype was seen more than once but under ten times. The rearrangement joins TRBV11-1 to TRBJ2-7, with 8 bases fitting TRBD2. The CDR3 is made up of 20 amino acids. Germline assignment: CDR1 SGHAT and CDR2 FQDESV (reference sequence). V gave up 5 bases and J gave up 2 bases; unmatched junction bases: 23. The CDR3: CASSPRQGLGQIIETYEQYF. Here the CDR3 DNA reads TGTGCCAGCAGCCCAAGGCAGGGACTAGGACAGATTATCGAAACCTACGAGCAGTACTTC.

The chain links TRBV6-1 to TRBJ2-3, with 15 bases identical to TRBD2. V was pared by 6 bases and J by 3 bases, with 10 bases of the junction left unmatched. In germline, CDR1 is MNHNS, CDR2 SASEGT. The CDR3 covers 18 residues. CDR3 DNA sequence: TGTGCCAGCAGCCCAGGGACTAGCGGGGGGTCGTATACAGATACGCAGTATTTT. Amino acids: CASSPGTSGGSYTDTQYF.

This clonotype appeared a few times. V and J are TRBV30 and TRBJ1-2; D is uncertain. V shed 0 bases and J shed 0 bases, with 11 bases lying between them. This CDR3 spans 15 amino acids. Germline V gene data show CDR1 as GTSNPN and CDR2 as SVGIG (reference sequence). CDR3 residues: CAWSVNGVPNYGYTF. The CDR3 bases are TGTGCCTGGAGTGTAAATGGAGTTCCTAACTATGGCTACACCTTC.

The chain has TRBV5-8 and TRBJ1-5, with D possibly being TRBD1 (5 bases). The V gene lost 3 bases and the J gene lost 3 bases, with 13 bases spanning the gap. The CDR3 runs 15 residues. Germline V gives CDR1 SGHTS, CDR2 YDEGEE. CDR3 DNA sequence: TGTGCCAGCAGCTCCGGGACGGCTAACAATCAGCCCCAGCATTTT. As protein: CASSSGTANNQPQHF.

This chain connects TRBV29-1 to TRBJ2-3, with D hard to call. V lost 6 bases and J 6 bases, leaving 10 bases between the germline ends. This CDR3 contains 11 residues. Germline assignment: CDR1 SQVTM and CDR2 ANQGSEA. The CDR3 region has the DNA TGCAGCGTAGAGAGCATGGATACGCAGTATTTT. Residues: CSVESMDTQYF.

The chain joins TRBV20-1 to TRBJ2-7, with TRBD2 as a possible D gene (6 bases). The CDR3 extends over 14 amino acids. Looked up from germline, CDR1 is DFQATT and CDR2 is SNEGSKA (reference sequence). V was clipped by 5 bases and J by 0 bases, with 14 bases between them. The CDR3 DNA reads TGCAGTGCTCCCAGGGACTTGAGCTCCTACGAGCAGTACTTC. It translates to CSAPRDLSSYEQYF.

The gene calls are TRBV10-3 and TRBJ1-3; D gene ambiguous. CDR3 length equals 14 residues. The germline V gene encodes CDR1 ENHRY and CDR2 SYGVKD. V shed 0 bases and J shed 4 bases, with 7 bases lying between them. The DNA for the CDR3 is TGTGCCATCAGTGAGTCGGACTCCGGAAACACCATATATTTT. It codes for CAISESDSGNTIYF.

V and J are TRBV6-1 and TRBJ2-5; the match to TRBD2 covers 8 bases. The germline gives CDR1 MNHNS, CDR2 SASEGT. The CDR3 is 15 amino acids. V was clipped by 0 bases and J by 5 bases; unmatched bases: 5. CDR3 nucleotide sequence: TGTGCCAGCAGTGAAGCGGGCGGGGGGTCGGAGACCCAGTACTTC. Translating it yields CASSEAGGGSETQYF.

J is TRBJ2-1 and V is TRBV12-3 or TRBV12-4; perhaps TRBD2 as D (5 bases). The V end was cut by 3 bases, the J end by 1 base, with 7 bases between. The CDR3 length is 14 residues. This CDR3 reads CASSFGISYNEQFF. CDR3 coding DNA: TGTGCCAGCAGTTTCGGGATTTCCTACAATGAGCAGTTCTTC.

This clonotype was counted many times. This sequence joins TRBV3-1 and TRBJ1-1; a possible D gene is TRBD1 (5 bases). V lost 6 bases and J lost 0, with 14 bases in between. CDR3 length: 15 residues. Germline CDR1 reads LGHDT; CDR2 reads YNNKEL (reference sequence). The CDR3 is CASRDSDRMNTEAFF. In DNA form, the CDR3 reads TGTGCCAGCAGGGACTCAGACAGAATGAACACTGAAGCTTTCTTT.